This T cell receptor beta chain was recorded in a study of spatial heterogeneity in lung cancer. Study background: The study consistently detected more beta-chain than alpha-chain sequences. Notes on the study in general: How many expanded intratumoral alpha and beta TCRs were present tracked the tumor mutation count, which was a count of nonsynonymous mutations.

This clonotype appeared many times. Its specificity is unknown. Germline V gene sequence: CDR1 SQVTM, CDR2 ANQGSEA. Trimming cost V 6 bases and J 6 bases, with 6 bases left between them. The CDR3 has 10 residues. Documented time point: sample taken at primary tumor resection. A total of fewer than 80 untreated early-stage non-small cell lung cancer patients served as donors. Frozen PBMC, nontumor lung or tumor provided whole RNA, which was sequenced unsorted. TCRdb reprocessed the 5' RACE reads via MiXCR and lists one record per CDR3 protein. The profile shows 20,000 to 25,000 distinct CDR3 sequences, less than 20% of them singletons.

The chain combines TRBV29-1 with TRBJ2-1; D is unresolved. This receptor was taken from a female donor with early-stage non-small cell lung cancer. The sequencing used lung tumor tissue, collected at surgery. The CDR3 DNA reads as TGCAGCGTGGGAAGCAATGAGCAGTTCTTC. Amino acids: CSVGSNEQFF.